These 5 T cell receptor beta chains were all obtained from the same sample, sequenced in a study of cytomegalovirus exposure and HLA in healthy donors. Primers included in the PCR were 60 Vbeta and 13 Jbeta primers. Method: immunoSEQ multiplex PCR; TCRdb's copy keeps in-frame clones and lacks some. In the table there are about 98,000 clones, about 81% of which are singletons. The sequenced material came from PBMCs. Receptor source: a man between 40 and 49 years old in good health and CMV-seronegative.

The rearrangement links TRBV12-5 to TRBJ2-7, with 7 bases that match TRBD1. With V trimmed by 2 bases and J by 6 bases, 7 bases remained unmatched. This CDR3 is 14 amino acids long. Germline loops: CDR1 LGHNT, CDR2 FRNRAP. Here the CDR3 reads CASGLTRTGSEQYF. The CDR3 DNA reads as TGTGCTAGTGGTTTGACCCGGACAGGCTCCGAGCAGTACTTC. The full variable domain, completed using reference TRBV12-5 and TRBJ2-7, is DARVTQTPRHKVTEMGQEVTMRCQPILGHNTVFWYRQTMMQGLELLAYFRNRAPLDDSGMPKDRFSAEMPDATLATLKIQPSEPRDSAVYFCASGLTRTGSEQYFGPGTRLTVT.

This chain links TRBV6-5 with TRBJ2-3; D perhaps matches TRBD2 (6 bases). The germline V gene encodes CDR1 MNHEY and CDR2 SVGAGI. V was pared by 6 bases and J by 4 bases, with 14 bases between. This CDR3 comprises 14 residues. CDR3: CASSLFGGSDTQYF. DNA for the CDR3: TGTGCCAGCAGCCTATTCGGGGGTTCAGATACGCAGTATTTT.

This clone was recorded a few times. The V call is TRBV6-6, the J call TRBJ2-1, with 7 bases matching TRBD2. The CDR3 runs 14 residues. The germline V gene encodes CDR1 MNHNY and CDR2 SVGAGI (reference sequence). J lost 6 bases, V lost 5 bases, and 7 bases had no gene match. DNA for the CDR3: TGTGCCAGCAGTACCGGGACTACTTTCAATGAGCAGTTCTTC. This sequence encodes CASSTGTTFNEQFF.

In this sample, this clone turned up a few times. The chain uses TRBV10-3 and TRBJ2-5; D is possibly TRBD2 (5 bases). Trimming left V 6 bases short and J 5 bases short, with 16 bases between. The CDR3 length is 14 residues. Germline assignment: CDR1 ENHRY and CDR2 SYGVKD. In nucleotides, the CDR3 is TGTGCCATCAGGGGGAGAGGCCCAGACGAGACCCAGTACTTC. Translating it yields CAIRGRGPDETQYF.

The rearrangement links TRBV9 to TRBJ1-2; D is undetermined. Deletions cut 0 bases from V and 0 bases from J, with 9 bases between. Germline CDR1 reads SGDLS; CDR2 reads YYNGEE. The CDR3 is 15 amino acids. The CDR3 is CASSVATVANYGYTF. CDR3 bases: TGTGCCAGCAGCGTAGCTACCGTAGCTAACTATGGCTACACCTTC.